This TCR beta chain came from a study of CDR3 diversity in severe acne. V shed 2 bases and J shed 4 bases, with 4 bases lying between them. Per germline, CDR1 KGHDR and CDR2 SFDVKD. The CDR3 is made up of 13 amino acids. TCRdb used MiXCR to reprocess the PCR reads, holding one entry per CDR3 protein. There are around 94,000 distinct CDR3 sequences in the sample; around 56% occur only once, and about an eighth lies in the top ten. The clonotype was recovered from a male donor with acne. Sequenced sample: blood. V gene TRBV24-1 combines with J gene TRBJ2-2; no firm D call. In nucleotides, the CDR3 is TGTGCCACCAGTGATTGGGTCACCGGGGAGCTGTTTTTT. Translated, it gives CATSDWVTGELFF.